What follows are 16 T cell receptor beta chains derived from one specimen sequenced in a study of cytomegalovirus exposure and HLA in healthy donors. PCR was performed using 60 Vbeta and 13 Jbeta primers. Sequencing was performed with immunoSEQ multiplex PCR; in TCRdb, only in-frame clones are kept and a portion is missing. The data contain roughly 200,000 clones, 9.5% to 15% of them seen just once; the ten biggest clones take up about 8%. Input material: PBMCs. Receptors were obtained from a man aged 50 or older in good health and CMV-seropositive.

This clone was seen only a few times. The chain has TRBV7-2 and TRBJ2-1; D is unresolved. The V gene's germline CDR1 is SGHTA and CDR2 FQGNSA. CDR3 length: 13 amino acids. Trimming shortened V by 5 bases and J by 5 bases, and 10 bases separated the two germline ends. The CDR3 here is CASSASVDNEQFF. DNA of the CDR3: TGTGCCAGCAGCGCGTCTGTGGACAATGAGCAGTTCTTC.

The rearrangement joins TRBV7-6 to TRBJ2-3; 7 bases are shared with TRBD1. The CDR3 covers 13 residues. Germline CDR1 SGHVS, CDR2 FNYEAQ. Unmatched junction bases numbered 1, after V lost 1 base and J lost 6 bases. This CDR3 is CASSLGTGDTQYF. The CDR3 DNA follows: TGTGCCAGCAGCTTAGGGACAGGTGATACGCAGTATTTT.

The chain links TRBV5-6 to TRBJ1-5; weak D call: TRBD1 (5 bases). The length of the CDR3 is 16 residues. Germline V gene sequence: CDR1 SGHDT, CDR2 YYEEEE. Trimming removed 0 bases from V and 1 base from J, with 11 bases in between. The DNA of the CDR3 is TGTGCCAGCAGCTTGGCGGGGGTCACGAGCAATCAGCCCCAGCATTTT. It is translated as CASSLAGVTSNQPQHF.

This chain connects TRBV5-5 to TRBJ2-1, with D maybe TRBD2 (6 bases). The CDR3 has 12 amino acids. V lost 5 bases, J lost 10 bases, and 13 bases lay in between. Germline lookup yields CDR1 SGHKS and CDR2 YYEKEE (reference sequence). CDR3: CASRWGVGEQFF. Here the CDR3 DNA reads TGTGCCAGCAGATGGGGGGTCGGGGAGCAGTTCTTC.

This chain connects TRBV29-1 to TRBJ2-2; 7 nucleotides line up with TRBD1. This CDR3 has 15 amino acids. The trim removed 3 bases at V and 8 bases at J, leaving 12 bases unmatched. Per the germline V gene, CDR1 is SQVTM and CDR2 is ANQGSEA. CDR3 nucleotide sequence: TGCAGCGTTGATAGAGGGGACAGCCTGGTGGGGGAGCTGTTTTTT. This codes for CSVDRGDSLVGELFF.

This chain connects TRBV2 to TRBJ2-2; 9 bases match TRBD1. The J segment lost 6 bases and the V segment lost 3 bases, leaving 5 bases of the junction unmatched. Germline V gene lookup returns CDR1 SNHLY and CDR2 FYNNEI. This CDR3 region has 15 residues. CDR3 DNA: TGTGCCAGCAGTGATGGGGGACAGGGCCCCGGGGAGCTGTTTTTT. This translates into CASSDGGQGPGELFF.

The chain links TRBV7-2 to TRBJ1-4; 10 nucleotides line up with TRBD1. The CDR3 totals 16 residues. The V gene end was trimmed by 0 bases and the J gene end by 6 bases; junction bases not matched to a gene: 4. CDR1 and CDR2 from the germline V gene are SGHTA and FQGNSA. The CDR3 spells CASSLAIGTGDEKLFF. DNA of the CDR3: TGTGCCAGCAGCTTAGCAATTGGGACAGGGGATGAAAAACTGTTTTTT.

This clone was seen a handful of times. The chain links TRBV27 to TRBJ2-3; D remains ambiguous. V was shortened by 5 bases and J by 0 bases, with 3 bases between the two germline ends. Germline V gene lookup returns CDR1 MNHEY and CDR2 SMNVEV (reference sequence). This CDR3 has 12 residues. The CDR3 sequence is CASSPSTDTQYF. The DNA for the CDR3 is TGTGCCAGCAGTCCTAGCACAGATACGCAGTATTTT.

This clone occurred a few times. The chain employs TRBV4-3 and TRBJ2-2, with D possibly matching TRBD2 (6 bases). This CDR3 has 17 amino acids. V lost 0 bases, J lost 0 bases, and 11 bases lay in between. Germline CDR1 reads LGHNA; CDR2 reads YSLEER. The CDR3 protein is CASSQDPPGANTGELFF. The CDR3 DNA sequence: TGCGCCAGCAGCCAAGACCCCCCGGGGGCGAACACCGGGGAGCTGTTTTTT.

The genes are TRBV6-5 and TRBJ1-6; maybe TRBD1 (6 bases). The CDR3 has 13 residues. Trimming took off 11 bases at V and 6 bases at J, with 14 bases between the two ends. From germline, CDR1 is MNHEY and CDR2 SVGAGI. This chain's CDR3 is CAVRRGTNSPLHF. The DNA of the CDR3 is TGTGCCGTTAGAAGGGGGACTAATTCACCCCTCCACTTT.

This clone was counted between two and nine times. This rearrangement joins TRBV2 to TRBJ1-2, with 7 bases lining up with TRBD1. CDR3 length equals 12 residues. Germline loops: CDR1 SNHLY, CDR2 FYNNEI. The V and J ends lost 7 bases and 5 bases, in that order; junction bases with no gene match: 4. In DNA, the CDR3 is TGTGCCAGCAAGGGGGCGGGGTATGGCTACACCTTC. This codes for CASKGAGYGYTF.

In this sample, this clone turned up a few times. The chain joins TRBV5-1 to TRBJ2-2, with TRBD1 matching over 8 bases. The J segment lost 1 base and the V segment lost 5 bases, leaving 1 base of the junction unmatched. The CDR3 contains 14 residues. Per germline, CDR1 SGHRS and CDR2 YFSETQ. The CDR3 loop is CASRGTGNTGELFF. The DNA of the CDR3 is TGCGCCAGCAGAGGGACAGGGAACACCGGGGAGCTGTTTTTT.

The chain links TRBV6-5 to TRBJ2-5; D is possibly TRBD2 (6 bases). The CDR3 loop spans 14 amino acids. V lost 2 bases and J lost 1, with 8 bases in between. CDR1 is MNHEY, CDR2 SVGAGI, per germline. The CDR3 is CASSYGGTQETQYF. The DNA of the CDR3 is TGTGCCAGCAGTTACGGCGGGACCCAAGAGACCCAGTACTTC.

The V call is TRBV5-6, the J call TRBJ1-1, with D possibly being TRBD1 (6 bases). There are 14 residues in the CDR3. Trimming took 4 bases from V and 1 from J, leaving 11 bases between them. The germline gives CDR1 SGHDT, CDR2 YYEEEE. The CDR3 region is CASSPQGWNTEAFF. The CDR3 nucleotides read TGTGCCAGCAGCCCCCAGGGGTGGAACACTGAAGCTTTCTTT.

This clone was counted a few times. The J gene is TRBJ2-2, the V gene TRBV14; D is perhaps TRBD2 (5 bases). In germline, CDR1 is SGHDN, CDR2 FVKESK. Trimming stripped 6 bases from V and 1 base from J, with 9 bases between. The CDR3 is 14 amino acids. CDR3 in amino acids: CASSLDWNTGELFF. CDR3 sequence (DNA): TGTGCCAGCAGTCTGGACTGGAACACCGGGGAGCTGTTTTTT.

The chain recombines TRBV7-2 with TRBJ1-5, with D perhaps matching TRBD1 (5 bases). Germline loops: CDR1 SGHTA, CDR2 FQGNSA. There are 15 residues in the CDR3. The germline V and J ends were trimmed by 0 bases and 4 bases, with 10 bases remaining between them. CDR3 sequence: CASSLAVEGNQPQHF. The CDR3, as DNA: TGTGCCAGCAGCTTAGCGGTGGAGGGGAATCAGCCCCAGCATTTT. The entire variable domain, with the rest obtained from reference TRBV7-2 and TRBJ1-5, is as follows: GAGVSQSPSNKVTEKGKDVELRCDPISGHTALYWYRQSLGQGLEFLIYFQGNSAPDKSGLPSDRFSAERTGGSVSTLTIQRTQQEDSAVYLCASSLAVEGNQPQHFGDGTRLSIL.